The next 23 T cell receptor beta chains were all read from a single sample in a study of T cell responses to AZD1222 COVID-19 vaccine. Clones were sequenced by immunoSEQ multiplex PCR, and TCRdb holds only the in-frame ones, with some missing. Seen here are about 83,000 clones, 75% to 90% observed once, and the top ten hold approximately 30%. Here the sequenced sample was peripheral blood, taken on day 0 of AZD1222 vaccination. These receptors were obtained from an adult in good health.

Only a few counts were recorded for this clone. V is TRBV19 and J is TRBJ2-2, with 11 bases fitting TRBD2. The CDR3 extends over 14 amino acids. Trimming at V came to 11 bases and at J to 8 bases, leaving 10 bases not matched to a gene. Germline loops: CDR1 LNHDA, CDR2 SQIVND (reference sequence). CDR3 region: CASTSGVPSGELFF. CDR3 nucleotides: TGTGCCTCGACTAGCGGGGTTCCCTCGGGGGAGCTGTTTTTT.

V gene TRBV9 combines with J gene TRBJ2-1; D is ambiguous. Per the germline V gene, CDR1 is SGDLS and CDR2 is YYNGEE. The V end lost 0 bases, the J end lost 10 bases, and 8 bases lay between the germline ends. CDR3 length equals 12 residues. CDR3 nucleotides: TGTGCCAGCAGCGTAGATAAGCCAGAGCAGTTCTTC. Residues: CASSVDKPEQFF.

CDR3 sequence reads: CASREGTSYNSPLHF. CDR3 DNA sequence: TGTGCCAGCAGAGAGGGAACTTCCTATAATTCACCCCTCCACTTT. The chain joins TRBV7-2 to TRBJ1-6; D remains ambiguous. The germline V gene encodes CDR1 SGHTA and CDR2 FQGNSA. V was trimmed by 6 bases and J by 1 base, leaving 10 bases between them. The CDR3 loop spans 15 amino acids. The whole variable domain, remainder taken from reference TRBV7-2 and TRBJ1-6, is GAGVSQSPSNKVTEKGKDVELRCDPISGHTALYWYRQSLGQGLEFLIYFQGNSAPDKSGLPSDRFSAERTGGSVSTLTIQRTQQEDSAVYLCASREGTSYNSPLHFGNGTRLTVT.

On this clone: Relative to the germline gene, one junction end is altered; a read error may explain this. The J gene is TRBJ2-1, the V gene TRBV7-9; possible D gene TRBD1, 5 bases. CDR3 length equals 13 residues. The germline gives CDR1 SEHNR, CDR2 FQNEAQ (reference sequence). This chain's CDR3 is CANSWGRWNEQFF. The CDR3 coding sequence is TGTGCCAACAGCTGGGGCCGCTGGAATGAGCAGTTCTTC.

This chain links TRBV10-3 with TRBJ2-5, with no clear D. Germline CDR1 ENHRY, CDR2 SYGVKD. Trimming took off 8 bases at V and 4 bases at J, with 17 bases between the two ends. This CDR3 has 14 residues. In DNA, the CDR3 is TGTGCCATCTCCGGGCAAGGGATGGGAGAGACCCAGTACTTC. Its translation is CAISGQGMGETQYF.

The genes are TRBV7-2 and TRBJ1-2, with a possible D match to TRBD1 (5 bases). The CDR3 covers 15 residues. The germline V gene encodes CDR1 SGHTA and CDR2 FQGNSA. Trimming pared 3 bases from V and 1 base from J, leaving 12 bases between. This CDR3 reads CASSFDRHNNYGYTF. As DNA, the CDR3 is TGTGCCAGCAGCTTCGACAGACATAATAACTATGGCTACACCTTC.

The chain uses TRBV5-4 and TRBJ2-7, with 10 nucleotides matching TRBD2. CDR3 length equals 14 residues. Trimming removed 0 bases from V and 5 bases from J; junction bases left unmatched: 2. The germline V gene encodes CDR1 SGHNT and CDR2 YYREEE (reference sequence). CDR3 coding DNA: TGTGCCAGCAGCTTGGTGCTAGCGGGAGACGAGCAGTACTTC. This translates into CASSLVLAGDEQYF.

The rearrangement joins TRBV4-3 to TRBJ1-2; tentative D call: TRBD1 (5 bases). Per germline, CDR1 LGHNA and CDR2 YSLEER. V was shortened by 1 base and J by 0 bases, with 12 bases between the two germline ends. The CDR3 sequence is 16 residues long. The DNA for the CDR3 is TGCGCCAGCAGCCAAGTGGGGGTCTTGGCTAACTATGGCTACACCTTC. It specifies CASSQVGVLANYGYTF.

This chain uses TRBV20-1 with TRBJ2-3, with D hard to call. This CDR3 region has 11 residues. Trimming left V 1 base short and J 4 bases short, with 3 bases between. The V gene's germline CDR1 is DFQATT and CDR2 SNEGSKA (reference sequence). The CDR3 DNA follows: TGCAGTGCTAGAGTGCCAGATACGCAGTATTTT. This codes for CSARVPDTQYF.

The rearrangement joins TRBV9 to TRBJ2-7; weak D call: TRBD2 (6 bases). The V gene's germline CDR1 is SGDLS and CDR2 YYNGEE. The CDR3 extends over 13 amino acids. Trimming took 7 bases from V and 2 from J, leaving 13 bases between them. DNA for the CDR3: TGTGCCAGCGCATCAGGACTAACCTACGAGCAGTACTTC. Its protein product is CASASGLTYEQYF.

This chain uses TRBV24-1 with TRBJ2-2, with a possible D match to TRBD1 (6 bases). Looked up from germline, CDR1 is KGHDR and CDR2 is SFDVKD. Trimming removed 3 bases from V and 10 bases from J, with 14 bases in between. The CDR3 sequence is 14 residues long. The CDR3: CATSDGPGGPELFF. The CDR3 region has the DNA TGTGCCACCAGTGATGGGCCTGGGGGCCCGGAGCTGTTTTTT.

J is TRBJ2-6 and V is TRBV5-4, with D uncertain. Trimming left V 7 bases short and J 1 base short, with 3 bases between. The germline CDR1 and CDR2 sequences are SGHNT and YYREEE (reference sequence). This CDR3 is 12 amino acids long. The CDR3 protein is CASDSGANVLTF. The CDR3 DNA is TGTGCCAGCGATTCTGGGGCCAACGTCCTGACTTTC.

This rearrangement joins TRBV11-3 to TRBJ2-1, with TRBD2 matching over 7 bases. This CDR3 comprises 15 residues. Per germline, CDR1 SGHNT and CDR2 YENEEA. V lost 0 bases, J lost 5 bases, and 4 bases stayed unmatched. CDR3 sequence reads: CASSLEISGHNEQFF. CDR3 DNA: TGTGCCAGCAGCTTAGAAATTAGCGGGCACAATGAGCAGTTCTTC.

The chain uses TRBV28 and TRBJ1-5; tentatively, D is TRBD1 (6 bases). CDR3 length: 14 amino acids. The germline CDR1 and CDR2 sequences are MDHEN and SYDVKM. Deletions cut 7 bases from V and 3 bases from J, with 13 bases between. CDR3: CASTRTAPNQPQHF. The DNA of the CDR3 is TGTGCCAGCACTCGGACAGCTCCCAATCAGCCCCAGCATTTT.

The chain has TRBV6-2 or TRBV6-3 and TRBJ1-1; a possible D gene is TRBD1 (6 bases). The CDR3 spans 13 residues. Germline-derived CDR1 and CDR2 are MNHEY and SVGEGT. V lost 2 bases and J lost 8, with 12 bases in between. As DNA, the CDR3 is TGTGCCAGCAGTTACCTGAGCGGGACAGAAGCTTTCTTT. Protein: CASSYLSGTEAFF.

The chain couples TRBV4-1 to TRBJ2-2; no definite D call. Looked up from germline, CDR1 is MGHRA and CDR2 is YSYEKL. The CDR3 consists of 16 residues. V was pared by 3 bases and J by 1 base, with 12 bases between. CDR3 protein: CASSHLRTLNTGELFF. The CDR3 DNA is TGCGCCAGCAGCCATCTCCGAACTCTGAACACCGGGGAGCTGTTTTTT.

V gene TRBV6-6 combines with J gene TRBJ1-2, with 8 bases identical to TRBD1. With 2 bases clipped from V and 1 base from J, the junction kept 6 bases outside the gene matches. This CDR3 comprises 16 residues. The germline gives CDR1 MNHNY, CDR2 SVGAGI (reference sequence). The CDR3 reads CASSYGGQGGNYGYTF. The CDR3 DNA is TGTGCCAGCAGTTACGGAGGACAGGGAGGTAACTATGGCTACACCTTC.

The V call is TRBV28, the J call TRBJ2-7; no firm D call. V dropped 7 bases and J dropped 6 bases, with 13 bases sitting between them. The CDR3 is 12 amino acids. Germline lookup yields CDR1 MDHEN and CDR2 SYDVKM. The CDR3 bases are TGTGCCAGCACTCTGGGGAATTCCGAGCAGTACTTC. It encodes CASTLGNSEQYF.

The chain combines TRBV5-1 with TRBJ2-5, with 11 bases that match TRBD2. The germline V gene has CDR1 SGHRS and CDR2 YFSETQ. This CDR3 spans 18 amino acids. V trimming: 3 bases; J trimming: 1 base; junction bases outside the gene matches: 11. The chain's CDR3 is CASSSRGLLAGAQETQYF. DNA for the CDR3: TGCGCCAGCAGCTCCCGGGGCCTACTAGCGGGAGCCCAAGAGACCCAGTACTTC. The whole variable domain, filled in from reference TRBV5-1 and TRBJ2-5, reads KAGVTQTPRYLIKTRGQQVTLSCSPISGHRSVSWYQQTPGQGLQFLFEYFSETQRNKGNFPGRFSGRQFSNSRSEMNVSTLELGDSALYLCASSSRGLLAGAQETQYFGPGTRLLVL.

CDR3 nucleotides: TGTGCCAGCAGCCAAGGGACAGTGCGAAACACCATATATTTT. Residues: CASSQGTVRNTIYF. The gene calls are TRBV14 and TRBJ1-3; a weak D match, TRBD1 (6 bases). Germline loops: CDR1 SGHDN, CDR2 FVKESK. CDR3 length: 14 residues. The V end lost 1 base, the J end lost 5 bases, and 9 bases lay between the germline ends. Full variable domain (rest looked up from reference TRBV14 and TRBJ1-3): EAGVTQFPSHSVIEKGQTVTLRCDPISGHDNLYWYRRVMGKEIKFLLHFVKESKQDESGMPNNRFLAERTGGTYSTLKVQPAELEDSGVYFCASSQGTVRNTIYFGEGSWLTVV.

The chain couples TRBV2 to TRBJ2-7; 9 nucleotides agree with TRBD2. Unmatched junction bases numbered 7, after V lost 3 bases and J lost 4 bases. Germline V gene lookup returns CDR1 SNHLY and CDR2 FYNNEI. The CDR3 has 15 amino acids. CDR3 region: CASSDLAGVGYEQYF. In DNA form, the CDR3 reads TGTGCCAGCAGTGACTTAGCGGGAGTAGGGTACGAGCAGTACTTC.

The rearrangement links TRBV7-6 to TRBJ1-5; a weak D match, TRBD1 (6 bases). This CDR3 has 14 amino acids. Per the germline V gene, CDR1 is SGHVS and CDR2 is FNYEAQ. V was clipped by 1 base and J by 4 bases, with 8 bases between them. Here the CDR3 reads CASSLGQGNQPQHF. In nucleotides, the CDR3 is TGTGCCAGCAGCTTAGGGCAGGGGAATCAGCCCCAGCATTTT.

This clone was recorded many times. The rearrangement joins TRBV19 to TRBJ2-7; TRBD2 matches 8 bases. The germline gives CDR1 LNHDA, CDR2 SQIVND (reference sequence). The CDR3 has 15 amino acids. V was pared by 9 bases and J by 1 base, with 11 bases of the junction left unmatched. Written as DNA, the CDR3 is TGTGCCAGCCAGCCCTCCGGGGGGGAGTCCTACGAGCAGTACTTC. Protein: CASQPSGGESYEQYF.